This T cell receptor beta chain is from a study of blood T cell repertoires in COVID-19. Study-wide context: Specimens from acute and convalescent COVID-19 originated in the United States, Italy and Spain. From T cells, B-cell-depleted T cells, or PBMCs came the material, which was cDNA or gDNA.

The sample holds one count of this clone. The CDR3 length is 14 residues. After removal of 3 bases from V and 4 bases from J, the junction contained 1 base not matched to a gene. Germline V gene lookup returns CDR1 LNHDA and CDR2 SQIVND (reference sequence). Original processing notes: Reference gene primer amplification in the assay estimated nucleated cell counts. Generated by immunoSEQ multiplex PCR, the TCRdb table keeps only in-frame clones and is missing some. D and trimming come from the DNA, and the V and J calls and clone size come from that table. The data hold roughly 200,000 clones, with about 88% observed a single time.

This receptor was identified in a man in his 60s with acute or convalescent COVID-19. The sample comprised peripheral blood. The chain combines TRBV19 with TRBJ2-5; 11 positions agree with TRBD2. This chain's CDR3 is CASSMLAGGETQYF. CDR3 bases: TGTGCCAGTAGTATGCTAGCGGGGGGAGAGACCCAGTACTTC. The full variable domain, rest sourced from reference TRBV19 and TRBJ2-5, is DGGITQSPKYLFRKEGQNVTLSCEQNLNHDAMYWYRQDPGQGLRLIYYSQIVNDFQKGDIAEGYSVSREKKESFPLTVTSAQKNPTAFYLCASSMLAGGETQYFGPGTRLLVL.